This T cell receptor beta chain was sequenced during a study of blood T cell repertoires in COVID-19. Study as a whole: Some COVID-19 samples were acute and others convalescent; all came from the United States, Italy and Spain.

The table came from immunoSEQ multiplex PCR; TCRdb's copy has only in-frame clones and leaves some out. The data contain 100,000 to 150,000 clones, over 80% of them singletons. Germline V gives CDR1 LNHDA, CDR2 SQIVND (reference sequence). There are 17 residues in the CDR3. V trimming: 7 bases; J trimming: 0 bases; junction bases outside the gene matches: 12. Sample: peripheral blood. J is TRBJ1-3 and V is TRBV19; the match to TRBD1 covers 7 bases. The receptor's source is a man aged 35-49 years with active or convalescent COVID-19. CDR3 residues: CASMARTGFSSGNTIYF. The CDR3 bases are TGTGCCAGTATGGCGCGGACAGGCTTCAGCTCTGGAAACACCATATATTTT. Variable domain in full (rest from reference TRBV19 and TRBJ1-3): DGGITQSPKYLFRKEGQNVTLSCEQNLNHDAMYWYRQDPGQGLRLIYYSQIVNDFQKGDIAEGYSVSREKKESFPLTVTSAQKNPTAFYLCASMARTGFSSGNTIYFGEGSWLTVV.